These T cell receptor beta chains were read from a single sample in a study of cytomegalovirus exposure and HLA in healthy donors. TCRdb's table, derived via immunoSEQ multiplex PCR, lists solely in-frame clones and lacks some. The sample lists 150,000 to 200,000 clones, 70% to 90% occurring once. Material for sequencing was PBMCs. The receptors were gathered from a man between 18 and 29 years old in good health and CMV-seropositive. Both conserved end residues are part of each CDR3. Fields, in order: D gene, V gene, J gene, clone size, CDR3 protein, CDR3 DNA. D genes are given only for firm matches. For some rows the clone size is stated as once, few or many, or as a class when expanded; others skip it.

d_gene: NA; v_gene: TRBV7-2; j_gene: TRBJ1-5; abundance: NA; CDR3aa: CASSLALPQGPPGPQHF; CDR3nt: TGTGCCAGCAGCTTAGCTCTCCCACAGGGCCCCCCGGGGCCCCAGCATTTT
d_gene: TRBD2; v_gene: TRBV7-9; j_gene: TRBJ2-5; abundance: NA; CDR3aa: CASSFGLAGIETQYF; CDR3nt: TGTGCCAGCAGCTTCGGACTAGCGGGCATAGAGACCCAGTACTTC
d_gene: TRBD2; v_gene: TRBV4-2; j_gene: TRBJ2-1; abundance: NA; CDR3aa: CASSQDLAGGYNEQFF; CDR3nt: TGTGCCAGCAGCCAAGATTTGGCGGGGGGGTACAATGAGCAGTTCTTC
d_gene: NA; v_gene: TRBV14; j_gene: TRBJ2-7; abundance: NA; CDR3aa: CASSRALDSTLFYEQYF; CDR3nt: TGTGCCAGCAGCCGTGCCTTGGACAGCACCCTATTCTACGAGCAGTACTTC
d_gene: NA; v_gene: TRBV14; j_gene: TRBJ1-1; abundance: few; CDR3aa: CASSQFTAGMTEAFF; CDR3nt: TGTGCCAGCAGCCAATTTACAGCAGGGATGACTGAAGCTTTCTTT
d_gene: NA; v_gene: TRBV7-2; j_gene: TRBJ2-5; abundance: NA; CDR3aa: CASSLAGLGRGRTQETQYF; CDR3nt: TGTGCCAGCAGCTTAGCCGGCCTCGGTCGGGGGAGAACTCAAGAGACCCAGTACTTC
d_gene: NA; v_gene: TRBV6-5; j_gene: TRBJ1-3; abundance: NA; CDR3aa: CASSYSGGLGNTIYF; CDR3nt: TGTGCCAGCAGTTACTCCGGGGGATTGGGAAACACCATATATTTT
d_gene: NA; v_gene: TRBV6-1; j_gene: TRBJ1-2; abundance: NA; CDR3aa: CASSEQGPGYTF; CDR3nt: TGTGCCAGCAGTGAACAGGGCCCTGGCTACACCTTC
d_gene: TRBD2; v_gene: TRBV27; j_gene: TRBJ2-1; abundance: NA; CDR3aa: CASLAGGSYNEQFF; CDR3nt: TGTGCCAGCCTAGCGGGGGGTTCCTACAATGAGCAGTTCTTC
d_gene: TRBD2; v_gene: TRBV7-6; j_gene: TRBJ2-1; abundance: NA; CDR3aa: CASTKSGGLYNEQFF; CDR3nt: TGTGCCAGCACCAAAAGCGGGGGACTTTACAATGAGCAGTTCTTC
d_gene: TRBD2; v_gene: TRBV29-1; j_gene: TRBJ2-1; abundance: NA; CDR3aa: CSVALKLAGLYNEQFF; CDR3nt: TGCAGCGTCGCCCTAAAACTAGCGGGGCTTTACAATGAGCAGTTCTTC
d_gene: TRBD2; v_gene: TRBV7-2; j_gene: TRBJ2-1; abundance: NA; CDR3aa: CASSLVLAVNNEQFF; CDR3nt: TGTGCCAGCAGCTTAGTACTAGCGGTTAACAATGAGCAGTTCTTC
d_gene: NA; v_gene: TRBV19; j_gene: TRBJ2-1; abundance: NA; CDR3aa: CASSIAVQGAGLSSYNEQFF; CDR3nt: TGTGCCAGTAGTATAGCAGTGCAGGGAGCGGGTTTGAGCTCCTACAATGAGCAGTTCTTC
d_gene: TRBD2; v_gene: TRBV7-9; j_gene: TRBJ2-5; abundance: NA; CDR3aa: CASSLGASSGGLKTQYF; CDR3nt: TGTGCCAGCAGCTTAGGGGCATCTAGCGGGGGGCTGAAGACCCAGTACTTC